This is a list of T cell receptor beta chains from one sample in a study of cytomegalovirus exposure and HLA in healthy donors. Clones were sequenced by immunoSEQ multiplex PCR, and TCRdb holds only the in-frame ones, with some missing. The data show around 130,000 clones, around 81% seen once. Source material: PBMCs. Receptors originate from a woman in her thirties or forties in good health and CMV-seronegative. Each CDR3 is given with its conserved first and last residue. The D gene is left open where the match is weak. Some rows have no size entry. The others give once, few or many, or a class for an expanded clone.

j_call: TRBJ1-2
d_call: TRBD1
v_call: TRBV6-6
clone_size: -
cdr3_aa: CASSSPGQLTYGYTF
cdr3_nt: TGTGCCAGCAGTTCCCCGGGACAGCTAACCTATGGCTACACCTTC

j_call: TRBJ2-6
d_call: -
v_call: TRBV7-6
clone_size: -
cdr3_aa: CASSLMMRSGANVLTF
cdr3_nt: TGTGCCAGCAGCTTAATGATGCGCTCTGGGGCCAACGTCCTGACTTTC

j_call: TRBJ1-3
d_call: -
v_call: TRBV2
clone_size: -
cdr3_aa: CASSEAGVAGNTIYF
cdr3_nt: TGTGCCAGCAGTGAAGCAGGGGTTGCTGGAAACACCATATATTTT

j_call: TRBJ1-1
d_call: -
v_call: TRBV6-6
clone_size: -
cdr3_aa: CASSSSSTGLGREAFF
cdr3_nt: TGTGCCAGCAGCTCCTCTTCGACAGGACTGGGCCGCGAAGCTTTCTTT

j_call: TRBJ2-7
d_call: TRBD2
v_call: TRBV11-2
clone_size: once
cdr3_aa: CASSSAGGGDEQYF
cdr3_nt: TGTGCCAGCAGCTCAGCGGGAGGAGGCGACGAGCAGTACTTC

j_call: TRBJ1-1
d_call: -
v_call: TRBV6-1
clone_size: -
cdr3_aa: CASSGTISAFF
cdr3_nt: TGTGCCAGCAGTGGGACTATCTCGGCTTTCTTT

j_call: TRBJ2-7
d_call: TRBD2
v_call: TRBV28
clone_size: -
cdr3_aa: CASSNPGLAYEQYF
cdr3_nt: TGTGCCAGCAGCAATCCGGGACTAGCTTACGAGCAGTACTTC

j_call: TRBJ2-7
d_call: TRBD1
v_call: TRBV5-6
clone_size: -
cdr3_aa: CASSPGQGASYEQYF
cdr3_nt: TGTGCCAGCAGCCCGGGACAGGGGGCATCCTACGAGCAGTACTTC

j_call: TRBJ1-2
d_call: -
v_call: TRBV6-1
clone_size: few
cdr3_aa: CASSEGGDYGYTF
cdr3_nt: TGTGCCAGCAGTGAGGGGGGTGACTATGGCTACACCTTC

j_call: TRBJ2-1
d_call: TRBD2
v_call: TRBV4-2
clone_size: -
cdr3_aa: CASSPGLAGGHEQFF
cdr3_nt: TGTGCCAGCAGCCCCGGACTAGCGGGGGGCCATGAGCAGTTCTTC

j_call: TRBJ2-7
d_call: -
v_call: TRBV7-9
clone_size: -
cdr3_aa: CASSRTGDGEQYF
cdr3_nt: TGTGCCAGCAGCCGAACAGGAGATGGGGAGCAGTACTTC

j_call: TRBJ2-3
d_call: -
v_call: TRBV27
clone_size: -
cdr3_aa: CASSPTGGGFTDTQYF
cdr3_nt: TGTGCCAGCAGTCCGACAGGAGGTGGATTCACAGATACGCAGTATTTT

j_call: TRBJ1-2
d_call: -
v_call: TRBV19
clone_size: -
cdr3_aa: CASRDIRRDNNYGYTF
cdr3_nt: TGTGCCAGTAGGGATATCCGCAGAGACAATAACTATGGCTACACCTTC

j_call: TRBJ2-1
d_call: TRBD1
v_call: TRBV2
clone_size: -
cdr3_aa: CASRDRTGPLLNEQFF
cdr3_nt: TGTGCCAGCAGGGACAGGACAGGGCCCCTTCTCAATGAGCAGTTCTTC

j_call: TRBJ1-2
d_call: -
v_call: TRBV7-2
clone_size: -
cdr3_aa: CASSTQGGSYGYTF
cdr3_nt: TGTGCCAGCAGCACACAAGGAGGGTCCTATGGCTACACCTTC

j_call: TRBJ2-1
d_call: TRBD2
v_call: TRBV5-6
clone_size: few
cdr3_aa: CASSSPGGASYNEQFF
cdr3_nt: TGTGCCAGCAGCTCGCCCGGGGGGGCCTCCTACAATGAGCAGTTCTTC

j_call: TRBJ2-7
d_call: TRBD1
v_call: TRBV28
clone_size: -
cdr3_aa: CATKNRGLEQYF
cdr3_nt: TGTGCTACAAAGAACAGGGGGCTTGAGCAGTACTTC

j_call: TRBJ2-7
d_call: TRBD1
v_call: TRBV6-1
clone_size: -
cdr3_aa: CASSGATGGSYEQYF
cdr3_nt: TGTGCCAGCAGTGGGGCGACAGGGGGTTCCTACGAGCAGTACTTC

j_call: TRBJ2-1
d_call: -
v_call: TRBV5-1
clone_size: -
cdr3_aa: CASLSGSNEQFF
cdr3_nt: TGCGCCAGCCTCTCGGGTTCCAATGAGCAGTTCTTC

j_call: TRBJ1-4
d_call: -
v_call: TRBV25-1
clone_size: -
cdr3_aa: CASSGPGFEGGEKLFF
cdr3_nt: TGTGCCAGCAGTGGCCCTGGTTTCGAGGGCGGGGAAAAACTGTTTTTT

j_call: TRBJ1-3
d_call: -
v_call: TRBV11-1
clone_size: few
cdr3_aa: CASSRIGEQLGNTIYF
cdr3_nt: TGTGCCAGCAGCCGTATCGGCGAACAACTAGGAAACACCATATATTTT

j_call: TRBJ2-2
d_call: -
v_call: TRBV13
clone_size: few
cdr3_aa: CASSLRGTVGELFF
cdr3_nt: TGTGCCAGCAGCCTCAGGGGGACTGTCGGGGAGCTGTTTTTT

j_call: TRBJ1-2
d_call: TRBD1
v_call: TRBV7-9
clone_size: -
cdr3_aa: CASSPGSGQSRGYTF
cdr3_nt: TGTGCCAGCAGCCCAGGATCGGGACAGTCGCGGGGCTACACCTTC

j_call: TRBJ1-1
d_call: -
v_call: TRBV29-1
clone_size: -
cdr3_aa: CSVPRVRPGEAFF
cdr3_nt: TGCAGCGTTCCCCGGGTGCGACCTGGGGAAGCTTTCTTT

j_call: TRBJ2-3
d_call: TRBD2
v_call: TRBV5-1
clone_size: -
cdr3_aa: CASLRGGTDTQYF
cdr3_nt: TGCGCCAGCCTCCGCGGGGGGACAGATACGCAGTATTTT

j_call: TRBJ1-4
d_call: -
v_call: TRBV6-1
clone_size: few
cdr3_aa: CASQQGRYEKLFF
cdr3_nt: TGTGCCAGCCAACAGGGCCGGTACGAAAAACTGTTTTTT

j_call: TRBJ1-2
d_call: -
v_call: TRBV27
clone_size: few
cdr3_aa: CASSPLGQRGGYTF
cdr3_nt: TGTGCCAGCAGTCCTCTAGGACAAAGAGGAGGCTACACCTTC

j_call: TRBJ2-5
d_call: TRBD2
v_call: TRBV27
clone_size: -
cdr3_aa: CASSFPTPGLEQETQYF
cdr3_nt: TGTGCCAGCAGTTTCCCCACCCCGGGACTAGAACAAGAGACCCAGTACTTC

j_call: TRBJ2-2
d_call: -
v_call: TRBV7-3
clone_size: -
cdr3_aa: CASSPGATLRTGELFF
cdr3_nt: TGTGCCAGCAGCCCTGGGGCTACCTTACGGACCGGGGAGCTGTTTTTT

j_call: TRBJ2-7
d_call: TRBD1
v_call: TRBV6-1
clone_size: -
cdr3_aa: CASKGQGAGEQYF
cdr3_nt: TGTGCCAGCAAGGGACAGGGGGCTGGGGAGCAGTACTTC

j_call: TRBJ2-3
d_call: TRBD1
v_call: TRBV6-6
clone_size: -
cdr3_aa: CASSPRTGVTDTQYF
cdr3_nt: TGTGCCAGCAGCCCTAGGACAGGGGTCACAGATACGCAGTATTTT

j_call: TRBJ2-7
d_call: -
v_call: TRBV30
clone_size: -
cdr3_aa: CAWTPYWGGTYEQYF
cdr3_nt: TGTGCCTGGACCCCTTATTGGGGGGGCACCTACGAGCAGTACTTC

j_call: TRBJ2-1
d_call: -
v_call: TRBV7-9
clone_size: -
cdr3_aa: CASSLVAVSSNEQFF
cdr3_nt: TGTGCCAGCAGCTTAGTTGCAGTCTCCTCCAATGAGCAGTTCTTC

j_call: TRBJ2-6
d_call: -
v_call: TRBV7-8
clone_size: few
cdr3_aa: CASSLVSLGANVLTF
cdr3_nt: TGTGCCAGCAGCTTAGTGAGCCTTGGGGCCAACGTCCTGACTTTC

j_call: TRBJ2-5
d_call: TRBD2
v_call: TRBV7-6
clone_size: -
cdr3_aa: CASRRRTSGGYQETQYF
cdr3_nt: TGTGCCAGCAGGCGGAGAACTAGCGGGGGGTACCAAGAGACCCAGTACTTC

j_call: TRBJ1-2
d_call: TRBD1
v_call: TRBV5-1
clone_size: -
cdr3_aa: CASSSDRGYYGYTF
cdr3_nt: TGCGCCAGCAGCTCGGACAGGGGCTACTATGGCTACACCTTC

j_call: TRBJ2-7
d_call: TRBD2
v_call: TRBV6-1
clone_size: once
cdr3_aa: CASSEERGYEQYF
cdr3_nt: TGTGCCAGCAGTGAAGAGCGGGGCTACGAGCAGTACTTC

j_call: TRBJ2-1
d_call: -
v_call: TRBV9
clone_size: -
cdr3_aa: CASSVATSHYNEQFF
cdr3_nt: TGTGCCAGCAGCGTAGCAACTAGCCACTACAATGAGCAGTTCTTC

j_call: TRBJ1-3
d_call: TRBD1
v_call: TRBV7-9
clone_size: -
cdr3_aa: CASSRQGSGNTIYF
cdr3_nt: TGTGCCAGCAGCCGACAGGGCTCTGGAAACACCATATATTTT

j_call: TRBJ2-3
d_call: TRBD2
v_call: TRBV2
clone_size: -
cdr3_aa: CASSVASGRTDTQYF
cdr3_nt: TGTGCCAGCAGTGTGGCTAGCGGGAGGACAGATACGCAGTATTTT

j_call: TRBJ2-6
d_call: -
v_call: TRBV6-1
clone_size: -
cdr3_aa: CASRQQGTGANVLTF
cdr3_nt: TGTGCCAGCAGACAACAGGGTACTGGGGCCAACGTCCTGACTTTC

j_call: TRBJ2-1
d_call: TRBD2
v_call: TRBV7-6
clone_size: -
cdr3_aa: CASSLRPGLALYNEQFF
cdr3_nt: TGTGCCAGCAGCTTAAGGCCGGGACTAGCCCTCTACAATGAGCAGTTCTTC

j_call: TRBJ1-2
d_call: -
v_call: TRBV6-4
clone_size: -
cdr3_aa: CASSETAYGYTF
cdr3_nt: TGTGCCAGCAGTGAAACAGCCTATGGCTACACCTTC

j_call: TRBJ2-7
d_call: TRBD1
v_call: TRBV5-4
clone_size: -
cdr3_aa: CASSSVLTGTHEQHF
cdr3_nt: TGTGCCAGCAGCTCGGTCTTGACAGGGACCCACGAGCAGCACTTC

j_call: TRBJ1-3
d_call: TRBD1
v_call: TRBV30
clone_size: -
cdr3_aa: CAYRDRATTIYF
cdr3_nt: TGTGCCTACAGGGACAGGGCCACCACCATATATTTT

j_call: TRBJ2-5
d_call: -
v_call: TRBV18
clone_size: -
cdr3_aa: CASSPRGGSQETQYF
cdr3_nt: TGTGCCAGCTCACCCCGGGGAGGTAGCCAAGAGACCCAGTACTTC

j_call: TRBJ1-1
d_call: TRBD1
v_call: TRBV2
clone_size: few
cdr3_aa: CASRGDRGGTEAFF
cdr3_nt: TGTGCCAGCAGGGGGGACAGGGGGGGGACTGAAGCTTTCTTT

j_call: TRBJ2-6
d_call: TRBD1
v_call: TRBV5-6
clone_size: -
cdr3_aa: CASSPTGGVAGANVLTF
cdr3_nt: TGTGCCAGCAGCCCGACAGGGGGCGTTGCTGGGGCCAACGTCCTGACTTTC

j_call: TRBJ1-2
d_call: -
v_call: TRBV5-1
clone_size: -
cdr3_aa: CASSFRDSTDNYGYTF
cdr3_nt: TGCGCCAGCAGCTTTCGCGACAGCACCGATAACTATGGCTACACCTTC

j_call: TRBJ1-2
d_call: -
v_call: TRBV7-9
clone_size: -
cdr3_aa: CASRGGAMNYGYTF
cdr3_nt: TGTGCCAGCAGAGGTGGAGCTATGAACTATGGCTACACCTTC

j_call: TRBJ1-1
d_call: -
v_call: TRBV6-1
clone_size: few
cdr3_aa: CASSVQENTEAFF
cdr3_nt: TGTGCCAGCAGTGTCCAGGAGAACACTGAAGCTTTCTTT

j_call: TRBJ1-1
d_call: -
v_call: TRBV9
clone_size: -
cdr3_aa: CASSPRQNMNTEAFF
cdr3_nt: TGTGCCAGCAGCCCACGACAGAACATGAACACTGAAGCTTTCTTT

j_call: TRBJ1-1
d_call: TRBD1
v_call: TRBV7-2
clone_size: few
cdr3_aa: CASSKSGTGIGAFF
cdr3_nt: TGTGCCAGCAGTAAATCCGGGACAGGGATTGGAGCTTTCTTT

j_call: TRBJ1-5
d_call: -
v_call: TRBV19
clone_size: -
cdr3_aa: CASSGDSNQPQHF
cdr3_nt: TGTGCCAGTAGTGGAGATAGCAATCAGCCCCAGCATTTT

j_call: TRBJ1-2
d_call: -
v_call: TRBV27
clone_size: -
cdr3_aa: CASSITPSGYGYTF
cdr3_nt: TGTGCCAGCAGCATTACACCGTCGGGCTATGGCTACACCTTC

j_call: TRBJ1-2
d_call: TRBD1
v_call: TRBV19
clone_size: -
cdr3_aa: CASSIGTGVHPSYTF
cdr3_nt: TGTGCCAGTAGTATTGGGACAGGGGTCCACCCCAGCTACACCTTC

j_call: TRBJ1-5
d_call: TRBD1
v_call: TRBV6-5
clone_size: few
cdr3_aa: CASSLQGSNQPQHF
cdr3_nt: TGTGCCAGCAGCCTACAGGGGAGCAATCAGCCCCAGCATTTT